This TCR beta chain was documented in a study of CD8 T cells in ankylosing spondylitis. Regarding the study as a whole: What appeared characteristic of ankylosing spondylitis blood was a TCR beta motif of under 10 highly homologous variants.

TCRdb itself ran the 5' RACE reads through MiXCR, one entry per CDR3 protein. The sample yields about 450,000 distinct CDR3 sequences, more than 25% seen once. The CDR3 has 15 amino acids. Losses at the gene ends were 3 bases for V and 8 bases for J; bases not matched to a gene: 5. This clonotype was counted a few times. Its antigen is currently unknown. Sample: blood, either unsorted or a sorted T cell fraction (not recorded which). The gene calls are TRBV12-3 or TRBV12-4 and TRBJ2-1, with TRBD2 matching 12 bases. The source is a male donor with ankylosing spondylitis. The CDR3 spells CASSLGGTSGHEQFF. For the CDR3, the DNA is TGTGCCAGCAGTTTGGGGGGGACTAGCGGGCATGAGCAGTTCTTC.